This T cell receptor beta chain was obtained from a study of cytotoxic CD8 clonotypes in ibrutinib-treated CLL. Turning to the study itself: Investigators collected response samples after a median around 12 months of treatment, range 6 to 36.

The data were produced by immunoSEQ multiplex PCR, yet TCRdb's version contains in-frame clones alone and is incomplete. This table holds some 130,000 clones, 80% to 90% found once. Germline assignment: CDR1 SGHAT and CDR2 FQNNGV. This CDR3 is 12 amino acids long. V was trimmed by 8 bases and J by 1 base, leaving 9 bases between them. The chain joins TRBV11-2 to TRBJ2-7; D may be TRBD2 (5 bases). Sequencing was performed on PBMCs, taken after 24 months of ibrutinib treatment. The sequence derives from a human donor with chronic lymphocytic leukemia. This chain's CDR3 is CASATGSYEQYF. CDR3 nucleotide sequence: TGTGCCAGCGCCACGGGGTCCTACGAGCAGTACTTC.